Listed below are T cell receptor beta chains from one sample, sequenced in a study of neoadjuvant anti-PD-1 for oral cavity cancer. Generated by immunoSEQ multiplex PCR, the TCRdb table keeps only in-frame clones and is missing some. The table includes about 14,000 clones, 66% detected once. The sequencing here drew on PBMCs, taken before nivolumab (anti-PD-1) treatment. These receptors were taken from a person aged 35 to 85 with oral cavity squamous cell carcinoma. Each CDR3 is given with its conserved first and last residue. D genes are given only for firm matches. A clone size is listed for some rows: how often the clone was seen (once, few, many), or a class if it is expanded.

cdr3_length: 14
j_call: TRBJ1-6
d_call: -
clone_size: -
v_call: TRBV19
cdr3_aa: CASSPGTYNSPLHF
cdr3_nt: TGTGCCAGTAGTCCCGGGACTTATAATTCACCCCTCCACTTT

cdr3_length: 16
j_call: TRBJ2-4
d_call: -
clone_size: few
v_call: TRBV28
cdr3_aa: CASSLGGPLAKNIQYF
cdr3_nt: TGTGCCAGCAGTCTTGGGGGACCTCTAGCCAAAAACATTCAGTACTTC

cdr3_length: 15
j_call: TRBJ1-2
d_call: -
clone_size: -
v_call: TRBV5-1
cdr3_aa: CASSPRGWEYDGYTF
cdr3_nt: TGCGCCAGCAGCCCCCGGGGTTGGGAGTACGATGGCTACACCTTC

cdr3_length: 15
j_call: TRBJ2-2
d_call: TRBD1
clone_size: -
v_call: TRBV2
cdr3_aa: CASGPRQGITGELFF
cdr3_nt: TGTGCCAGCGGTCCAAGACAGGGGATCACCGGGGAGCTGTTTTTT

cdr3_length: 10
j_call: TRBJ2-7
d_call: -
clone_size: few
v_call: TRBV2
cdr3_aa: CASGSREQYF
cdr3_nt: TGTGCCAGCGGGAGCCGCGAGCAGTACTTC

cdr3_length: 15
j_call: TRBJ1-1
d_call: -
clone_size: once
v_call: TRBV6-1
cdr3_aa: CASSEAGVPNTEAFF
cdr3_nt: TGTGCCAGCAGTGAAGCGGGGGTACCTAACACTGAAGCTTTCTTT

cdr3_length: 15
j_call: TRBJ1-6
d_call: TRBD1
clone_size: few
v_call: TRBV18
cdr3_aa: CASSPLQGLNSPLHF
cdr3_nt: TGTGCCAGCTCACCATTACAGGGGTTAAATTCACCCCTCCACTTT

cdr3_length: 13
j_call: TRBJ2-1
d_call: -
clone_size: -
v_call: TRBV5-6
cdr3_aa: CASSLRGYNEQFF
cdr3_nt: TGTGCCAGCAGCCTCCGGGGATACAATGAGCAGTTCTTC

cdr3_length: 12
j_call: TRBJ1-5
d_call: -
clone_size: once
v_call: TRBV13
cdr3_aa: CASSLGLQPQHF
cdr3_nt: TGTGCCAGCAGCTTAGGCCTTCAGCCCCAGCATTTT

cdr3_length: 13
j_call: TRBJ2-5
d_call: -
clone_size: once
v_call: TRBV5-1
cdr3_aa: CASSLQPGETQYF
cdr3_nt: TGCGCCAGCAGCCTTCAACCGGGGGAGACCCAGTACTTC

cdr3_length: 11
j_call: TRBJ1-2
d_call: -
clone_size: -
v_call: TRBV29-1
cdr3_aa: CSWGTPYGYTF
cdr3_nt: TGCAGCTGGGGGACGCCGTACGGCTACACCTTC

cdr3_length: 16
j_call: TRBJ1-2
d_call: TRBD1
clone_size: medium-sized
v_call: TRBV14
cdr3_aa: CASSQLRGQGDYGYTF
cdr3_nt: TGTGCCAGCAGCCAGCTCCGGGGACAGGGGGACTATGGCTACACCTTC

cdr3_length: 15
j_call: TRBJ2-7
d_call: TRBD1
clone_size: few
v_call: TRBV19
cdr3_aa: CASSSTGVFTYEQYF
cdr3_nt: TGTGCCAGTAGTTCGACAGGGGTCTTTACCTACGAGCAGTACTTC

cdr3_length: 15
j_call: TRBJ2-5
d_call: TRBD1
clone_size: -
v_call: TRBV5-4
cdr3_aa: CASSRDRGAAETQYF
cdr3_nt: TGTGCCAGCAGTCGGGACAGGGGCGCTGCGGAGACCCAGTACTTC

cdr3_length: 14
j_call: TRBJ1-2
d_call: TRBD1
clone_size: -
v_call: TRBV27
cdr3_aa: CASSRGQGGYGYTF
cdr3_nt: TGTGCCAGCAGCCGAGGACAGGGAGGCTATGGCTACACCTTC

cdr3_length: 12
j_call: TRBJ2-7
d_call: -
clone_size: -
v_call: TRBV6-1
cdr3_aa: CASSEQSYEQYF
cdr3_nt: TGTGCCAGCAGCGAGCAATCCTACGAGCAGTACTTC

cdr3_length: 14
j_call: TRBJ1-1
d_call: -
clone_size: few
v_call: TRBV19
cdr3_aa: CASSMDSLNTEAFF
cdr3_nt: TGTGCCAGTAGTATGGACAGTTTGAACACTGAAGCTTTCTTT

cdr3_length: 13
j_call: TRBJ2-1
d_call: -
clone_size: -
v_call: TRBV15
cdr3_aa: CATSLDAYNEQFF
cdr3_nt: TGTGCCACCAGCCTGGACGCATACAATGAGCAGTTCTTC

cdr3_length: 14
j_call: TRBJ2-2
d_call: -
clone_size: -
v_call: TRBV7-3
cdr3_aa: CASSLRVQNGELFF
cdr3_nt: TGTGCCAGCAGCTTACGCGTCCAAAACGGGGAGCTGTTTTTT

cdr3_length: 16
j_call: TRBJ1-6
d_call: -
clone_size: -
v_call: TRBV14
cdr3_aa: CASSQRAGMDDSPLHF
cdr3_nt: TGTGCCAGCAGCCAAAGGGCGGGCATGGACGATTCACCCCTCCACTTT

cdr3_length: 15
j_call: TRBJ2-7
d_call: -
clone_size: -
v_call: TRBV19
cdr3_aa: CASSYYRVDTEQQYF
cdr3_nt: TGTGCCAGTAGTTACTACCGGGTCGATACAGAGCAGCAGTACTTC

cdr3_length: 14
j_call: TRBJ2-2
d_call: TRBD1
clone_size: -
v_call: TRBV11-3
cdr3_aa: CASSTDRAEGGLFF
cdr3_nt: TGTGCCAGCAGTACGGACAGGGCAGAGGGGGGGCTGTTTTTT